Below, 6 T cell receptor beta chains from the same sample are listed, as sequenced in a study of blood T cell repertoires in COVID-19. TCRdb keeps only in-frame clones here, not all; method: immunoSEQ multiplex PCR. The table shows 240,000 or so clones, with about four fifths occurring only once. Sequences were obtained from peripheral blood. These receptors were collected from a woman under 30 with acute or convalescent COVID-19.

The chain joins TRBV28 to TRBJ2-3; 9 nucleotides agree with TRBD2. Germline lookup yields CDR1 MDHEN and CDR2 SYDVKM. The CDR3 is 16 residues long. The V and J ends lost 5 bases and 4 bases, in that order; junction bases with no gene match: 10. The CDR3 coding sequence is TGTGCCAGCAGTGTAGAGCGGGAGGAGTGGCCAGATACGCAGTATTTT. It specifies CASSVEREEWPDTQYF.

The genes are TRBV23-1 and TRBJ1-5, with 10 bases identical to TRBD1. TRBV23-1 is an open reading frame, and its role is uncertain. The CDR3 loop spans 17 amino acids. Unmatched junction bases numbered 12, after V lost 4 bases and J lost 6 bases. The CDR3 loop reads CASSPRLGTGVGQPQHF. The CDR3 region has the DNA TGCGCCAGCAGTCCGCGTCTCGGGACAGGGGTGGGTCAGCCCCAGCATTTT.

The chain has TRBV7-9 and TRBJ2-2; 12 positions agree with TRBD2. Trimming cost V 3 bases and J 4 bases; bases outside gene matches: 9. Germline CDR1 and CDR2: SEHNR and FQNEAQ (reference sequence). The length of the CDR3 is 18 residues. The CDR3 nucleotides read TGTGCCAGCAGCTTCAGGACTAGCGGGACTATAGCCACCGGGGAGCTGTTTTTT. Its protein product is CASSFRTSGTIATGELFF.

This clone was detected once. The chain links TRBV10-2 to TRBJ1-2; D remains unclear. CDR1 is WSHSY, CDR2 SAAADI, per germline. Trimming shortened V by 2 bases and J by 4 bases, and 11 bases separated the two germline ends. The CDR3 spans 14 residues. The CDR3 spells CASSEEREGYGYTF. DNA for the CDR3: TGCGCCAGCAGTGAGGAAAGGGAGGGCTATGGCTACACCTTC.

The chain uses TRBV19 and TRBJ2-1, with 14 bases aligning to TRBD2. Trimming at V came to 6 bases and at J to 7 bases, leaving 2 bases not matched to a gene. Germline V gives CDR1 LNHDA, CDR2 SQIVND (reference sequence). The length of the CDR3 is 14 residues. The CDR3 region has the DNA TGTGCCAGTAGGCGACTAGCGGGAGGGAATGAGCAGTTCTTC. Residues: CASRRLAGGNEQFF.

This clone has a handful of counts. The V call is TRBV3-1 (or the pseudogene TRBV3-2), the J call TRBJ2-1, with TRBD2 matching over 10 bases. The germline CDR1 and CDR2 sequences are LGHDT and YNNKEL (reference sequence). The CDR3 extends over 18 amino acids. With V trimmed by 2 bases and J by 7 bases, 14 bases remained unmatched. The CDR3 here is CASSQPPPGTSVGNEQFF. The CDR3 DNA is TGTGCCAGCAGCCAACCCCCCCCCGGGACTAGCGTGGGGAATGAGCAGTTCTTC.